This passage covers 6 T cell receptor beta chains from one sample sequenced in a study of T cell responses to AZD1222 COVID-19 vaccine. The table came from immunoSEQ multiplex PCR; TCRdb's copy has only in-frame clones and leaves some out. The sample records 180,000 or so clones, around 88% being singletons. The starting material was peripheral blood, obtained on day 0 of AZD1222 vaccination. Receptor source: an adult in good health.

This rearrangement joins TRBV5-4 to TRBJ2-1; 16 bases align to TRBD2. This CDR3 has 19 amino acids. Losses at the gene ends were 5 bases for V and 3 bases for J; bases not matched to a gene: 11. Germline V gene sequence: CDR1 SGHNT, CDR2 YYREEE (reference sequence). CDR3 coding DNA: TGTGCCAGCAGTTCGCCGGGACTAGCGGGGGGGCCGATCTACAATGAGCAGTTCTTC. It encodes CASSSPGLAGGPIYNEQFF.

The CDR3 coding sequence is TGTGCCAGCAGCGGGGGACAGAGAGGCTACGAGCAGTACTTC. Its translation is CASSGGQRGYEQYF. The chain has TRBV9 and TRBJ2-7; TRBD1 matches at 7 bases. The length of the CDR3 is 14 residues. V lost 3 bases and J lost 3; bases outside the gene matches: 6. Per the germline V gene, CDR1 is SGDLS and CDR2 is YYNGEE.

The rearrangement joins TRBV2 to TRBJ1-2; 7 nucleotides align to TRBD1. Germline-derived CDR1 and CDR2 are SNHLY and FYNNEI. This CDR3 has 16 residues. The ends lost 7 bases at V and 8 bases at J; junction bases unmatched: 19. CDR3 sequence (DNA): TGTGCCAGCAAAGTTCTCTCTACCGAGGGGGCGTTCGGCTACACCTTC. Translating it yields CASKVLSTEGAFGYTF.

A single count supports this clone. CDR3 loop: CASSRGRGFIYTF. The CDR3 nucleotides are TGTGCCAGCAGTCGCGGTAGGGGCTTTATCTACACCTTC. V usage is TRBV6-5 and J usage is TRBJ1-2, with a tentative D call TRBD1 (5 bases). CDR1 is MNHEY, CDR2 SVGAGI, per germline. The V end was cut by 5 bases, the J end by 10 bases, with 17 bases between. There are 13 residues in the CDR3.

The CDR3 DNA reads as TGTGCCTGGAAATTGGGGGATAATGAAAAACTGTTTTTT. Translated: CAWKLGDNEKLFF. V usage is TRBV30 and J usage is TRBJ1-4; perhaps TRBD1 as D (5 bases). This CDR3 has 13 amino acids. Germline CDR1 and CDR2: GTSNPN and SVGIG (reference sequence). V lost 4 bases, J lost 4 bases, and 10 bases lay in between. The full variable domain, in which reference TRBV30 and TRBJ1-4 provide the parts outside the CDR3, is SQTIHQWPATLVQPVGSPLSLECTVEGTSNPNLYWYRQAAGRGLQLLFYSVGIGQISSEVPQNLSASRPQDRQFILSSKKLLLSDSGFYLCAWKLGDNEKLFFGSGTQLSVL.

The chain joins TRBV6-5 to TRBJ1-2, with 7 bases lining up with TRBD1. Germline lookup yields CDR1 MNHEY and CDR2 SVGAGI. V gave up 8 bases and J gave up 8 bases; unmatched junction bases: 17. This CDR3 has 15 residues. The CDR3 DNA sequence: TGTGCCAGCGTAGAATCCGGGACAGCTGGCCGAGGCTACACCTTC. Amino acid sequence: CASVESGTAGRGYTF.